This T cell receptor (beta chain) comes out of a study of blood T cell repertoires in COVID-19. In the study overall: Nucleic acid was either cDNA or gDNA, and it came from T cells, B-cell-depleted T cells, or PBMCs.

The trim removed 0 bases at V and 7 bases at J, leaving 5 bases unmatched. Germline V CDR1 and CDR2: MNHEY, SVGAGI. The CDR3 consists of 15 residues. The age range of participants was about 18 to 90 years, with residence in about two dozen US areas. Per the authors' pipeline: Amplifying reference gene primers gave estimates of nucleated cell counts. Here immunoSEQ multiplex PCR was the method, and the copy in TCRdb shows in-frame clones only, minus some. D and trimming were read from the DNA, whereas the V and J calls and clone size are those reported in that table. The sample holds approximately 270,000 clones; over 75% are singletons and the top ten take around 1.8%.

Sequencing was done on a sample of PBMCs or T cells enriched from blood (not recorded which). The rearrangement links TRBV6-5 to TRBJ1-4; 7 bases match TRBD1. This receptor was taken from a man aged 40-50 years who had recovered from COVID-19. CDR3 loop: CASSYSRQGGEKLFF. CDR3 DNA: TGTGCCAGCAGTTACTCGAGACAGGGCGGTGAAAAACTGTTTTTT.